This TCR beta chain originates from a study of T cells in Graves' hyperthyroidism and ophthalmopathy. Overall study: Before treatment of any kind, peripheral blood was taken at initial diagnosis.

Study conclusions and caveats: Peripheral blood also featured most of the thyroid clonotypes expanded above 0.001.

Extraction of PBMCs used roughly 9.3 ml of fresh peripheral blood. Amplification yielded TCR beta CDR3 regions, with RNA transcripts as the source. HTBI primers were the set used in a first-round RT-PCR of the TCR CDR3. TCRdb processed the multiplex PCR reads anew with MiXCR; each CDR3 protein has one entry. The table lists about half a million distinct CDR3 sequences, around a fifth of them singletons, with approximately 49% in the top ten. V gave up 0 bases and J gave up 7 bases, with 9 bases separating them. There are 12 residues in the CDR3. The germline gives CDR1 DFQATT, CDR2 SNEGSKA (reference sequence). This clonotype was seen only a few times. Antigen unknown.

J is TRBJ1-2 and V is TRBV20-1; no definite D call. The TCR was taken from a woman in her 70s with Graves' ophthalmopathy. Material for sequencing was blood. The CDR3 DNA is TGCAGTGCTAGAGACCCCAGTCTTGGCTACACCTTC. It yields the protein CSARDPSLGYTF.